The 14 T cell receptor beta chains presented below share a single source sample, sequenced in a study of cytomegalovirus exposure and HLA in healthy donors. The PCR contained 60 Vbeta and 13 Jbeta primers. Produced via immunoSEQ multiplex PCR; TCRdb's table is partial and in-frame only. The sample carries about 160,000 clones, roughly 73% recorded once. The sequenced sample was PBMCs. Receptor source: a woman younger than 45 in good health and CMV-seronegative.

The V call is TRBV2, the J call TRBJ2-1; 8 nucleotides align to TRBD1. The CDR3 is 16 amino acids. After removal of 5 bases from V and 0 bases from J, the junction contained 6 bases not matched to a gene. The V gene's germline CDR1 is SNHLY and CDR2 FYNNEI. The CDR3 bases are TGTGCCAGCAGTTCCCGACAGGGGAGCTCCTACAATGAGCAGTTCTTC. Translating gives CASSSRQGSSYNEQFF.

This chain connects TRBV5-1 to TRBJ2-1; TRBD2 matches at 9 bases. The CDR3 sequence is 16 residues long. V was pared by 0 bases and J by 8 bases, with 9 bases of the junction left unmatched. Germline V gene sequence: CDR1 SGHRS, CDR2 YFSETQ. The CDR3 reads CASSLGFGGGADEQFF. CDR3 sequence (DNA): TGCGCCAGCAGCTTGGGGTTCGGCGGGGGGGCGGATGAGCAGTTCTTC.

This clone occurred once. The CDR3 DNA reads TGTGCCAGCAGCAAGCTGGACAGGGCCAATCAGCCCCAGCATTTT. This encodes CASSKLDRANQPQHF. The V gene is TRBV7-2, the J gene TRBJ1-5; 8 bases line up with TRBD1. The germline V gene has CDR1 SGHTA and CDR2 FQGNSA. V was clipped by 5 bases and J by 3 bases; unmatched bases: 6. The CDR3 sequence is 15 residues long.

The rearrangement uses TRBV19 and TRBJ1-2, with 7 bases that match TRBD1. The CDR3 covers 15 residues. CDR1 LNHDA and CDR2 SQIVND come from the germline V gene (reference sequence). Trimming at V came to 1 base and at J to 7 bases, leaving 9 bases not matched to a gene. In DNA form, the CDR3 reads TGTGCCAGTAGTATAGTACCCGGACAGGAATCTGGCTACACCTTC. Translating gives CASSIVPGQESGYTF.

This chain links TRBV5-1 with TRBJ2-5; TRBD1 agrees at 10 bases. Germline CDR1 and CDR2: SGHRS and YFSETQ. The CDR3 runs to 17 residues. V lost 0 bases to trimming and J lost 1 base; unmatched junction nucleotides: 6. The CDR3 is CASSLGVGQGSQETQYF. The CDR3 bases are TGCGCCAGCAGCTTGGGCGTGGGACAGGGGAGCCAAGAGACCCAGTACTTC.

The chain has TRBV27 and TRBJ2-7, with 7 positions matching TRBD2. The CDR3 is 16 amino acids. The germline gives CDR1 MNHEY, CDR2 SMNVEV (reference sequence). After removal of 7 bases from V and 2 bases from J, the junction contained 14 bases not matched to a gene. The CDR3 DNA is TGTGCCAGCACCATGTCGAGCGGGACGGAACCCTACGAGCAGTACTTC. Residues: CASTMSSGTEPYEQYF.

This chain joins TRBV18 and TRBJ1-2; D possibly corresponds to TRBD1 (5 bases). V was shortened by 2 bases and J by 6 bases, with 13 bases between the two germline ends. Germline V gene data show CDR1 as KGHSH and CDR2 as LQKENI. The CDR3 consists of 14 residues. This CDR3 is CASSPGREGDGYTF. The CDR3 bases are TGTGCCAGCTCACCAGGCAGGGAGGGTGATGGCTACACCTTC.

V gene TRBV18 combines with J gene TRBJ2-7; 12 bases match TRBD2. V lost 2 bases, J lost 2 bases, and 4 bases stayed unmatched. In germline, CDR1 is KGHSH, CDR2 LQKENI. The CDR3 has 16 residues. The DNA for the CDR3 is TGTGCCAGCTCACCAGGACTAGCGGGGACCACCTACGAGCAGTACTTC. This encodes CASSPGLAGTTYEQYF.

The chain recombines TRBV9 with TRBJ1-2, with 8 bases that match TRBD1. With 2 bases clipped from V and 0 bases from J, the junction kept 6 bases outside the gene matches. In germline, CDR1 is SGDLS, CDR2 YYNGEE. This CDR3 contains 16 residues. CDR3 sequence: CASSVQTGEANYGYTF. CDR3 nucleotides: TGTGCCAGCAGCGTCCAGACAGGGGAGGCTAACTATGGCTACACCTTC.

This clone was seen a single time. The chain joins TRBV30 to TRBJ2-4, with no clear D. CDR3 length: 11 amino acids. The V gene's germline CDR1 is GTSNPN and CDR2 SVGIG (reference sequence). The germline V and J ends were trimmed by 4 bases and 7 bases, with 8 bases remaining between them. The CDR3 sequence is CAWNNANIQYF. CDR3 nucleotide sequence: TGTGCCTGGAATAATGCGAACATTCAGTACTTC.

J is TRBJ2-5 and V is TRBV5-1, with TRBD2 matching 10 bases. J gave up 2 bases and V 5 bases, and 12 bases lay outside the gene matches. CDR3 length equals 17 residues. Germline CDR1 is SGHRS and CDR2 is YFSETQ. The CDR3 reads CASRSGQLAGDQETQYF. Here the CDR3 DNA reads TGCGCCAGCAGGAGCGGTCAGCTAGCGGGGGATCAAGAGACCCAGTACTTC.

Concerning this clone: The sample carries other DNA sequences with the same CDR3. The chain links TRBV7-9 to TRBJ1-1; no clear D gene. The CDR3 totals 14 residues. Germline CDR1 is SEHNR and CDR2 is FQNEAQ (reference sequence). Deletions cut 2 bases from V and 5 bases from J, with 12 bases between. The CDR3 DNA sequence: TGTGCCAGCAGCTTAAGGGTGGGCGGGACTGAAGCTTTCTTT. Its translation: CASSLRVGGTEAFF.

V usage is TRBV7-2 and J usage is TRBJ1-5; no firm D call. CDR3 length: 13 residues. Per the germline V gene, CDR1 is SGHTA and CDR2 is FQGNSA. V lost 5 bases, J lost 6 bases, and 11 bases lay in between. The DNA of the CDR3 is TGTGCCAGCAGCCTCCGCCGGGGTCAGCCCCAGCATTTT. Amino acids: CASSLRRGQPQHF.

The CDR3 spells CASSLQDRVMNTEAFF. DNA of the CDR3: TGTGCCAGCAGCTTACAGGACAGGGTCATGAACACTGAAGCTTTCTTT. The V gene is TRBV9, the J gene TRBJ1-1; 8 bases line up with TRBD1. The junction had 8 bases not matched to a gene; V was cut back by 4 bases and J by 0 bases. Per the germline V gene, CDR1 is SGDLS and CDR2 is YYNGEE. This CDR3 is built from 16 residues. The full variable domain, its missing parts supplied by reference TRBV9 and TRBJ1-1, is DSGVTQTPKHLITATGQRVTLRCSPRSGDLSVYWYQQSLDQGLQFLIQYYNGEERAKGNILERFSAQQFPDLHSELNLSSLELGDSALYFCASSLQDRVMNTEAFFGQGTRLTVV.